Following are 4 T cell receptor beta chains from one sample sequenced in a study of T cell repertoires in cytomegalovirus infection. Using its own MiXCR run on the reads, TCRdb lists one record per CDR3 protein. The sample comprises approximately 1,000,000 distinct CDR3 sequences, around 32% of which are singletons, and more than 12% rests with the top ten. Their recognized antigens are unknown. The specimen was cultured CD8+ T cells from PBMCs, collected from culture after CMV antigen stimulation. The receptors stem from a human donor in good health (CMV status not recorded). Some clones in this sample may be carry-over from other donors' samples.

V and J are TRBV7-9 and TRBJ2-1; 7 nucleotides align to TRBD1. This CDR3 spans 13 amino acids. The junction had 7 bases not matched to a gene; V was cut back by 6 bases and J by 8 bases. The germline V gene encodes CDR1 SEHNR and CDR2 FQNEAQ (reference sequence). Here the CDR3 DNA reads TGTGCCAGCAGTTCCGTCGACAGGGATGAGCAGTTCTTC. It translates to CASSSVDRDEQFF. Filled out from reference TRBV7-9 and TRBJ2-1, the complete variable domain reads DTGVSQNPRHKITKRGQNVTFRCDPISEHNRLYWYRQTLGQGPEFLTYFQNEAQLEKSRLLSDRFSAERPKGSFSTLEIQRTEQGDSAMYLCASSSVDRDEQFFGPGTRLTVL.

The CDR3 DNA follows: TGTGCCATCAGCGACAGTTGGGGAACTAATGAAAAACTGTTTTTT. Translation: CAISDSWGTNEKLFF. The chain employs TRBV10-3 and TRBJ1-4; TRBD1 is a possible D gene (5 bases). Looked up from germline, CDR1 is ENHRY and CDR2 is SYGVKD. The CDR3 is 15 residues long. V was shortened by 6 bases and J by 1 base, with 12 bases between the two germline ends.

In this sample, this clonotype turned up once. The chain has TRBV5-5 and TRBJ2-2; D is undetermined. Germline CDR1 SGHKS, CDR2 YYEKEE (reference sequence). V lost 2 bases to trimming and J lost 7 bases, with 9 bases between them. This CDR3 spans 13 amino acids. The CDR3 sequence: CASSFGSSGELFF. The CDR3, as DNA: TGTGCCAGCAGCTTCGGTTCGAGCGGGGAGCTGTTTTTT.

This clonotype was seen a handful of times. The chain joins TRBV6-6 to TRBJ2-5; perhaps TRBD1 as D (5 bases). The CDR3 contains 15 residues. V shed 8 bases and J shed 2 bases, with 18 bases lying between them. Per the germline V gene, CDR1 is MNHNY and CDR2 is SVGAGI (reference sequence). For the CDR3, the DNA is TGTGCCAGCGGTTGGGCGAGACAGACACAAGAGACCCAGTACTTC. Its translation: CASGWARQTQETQYF.